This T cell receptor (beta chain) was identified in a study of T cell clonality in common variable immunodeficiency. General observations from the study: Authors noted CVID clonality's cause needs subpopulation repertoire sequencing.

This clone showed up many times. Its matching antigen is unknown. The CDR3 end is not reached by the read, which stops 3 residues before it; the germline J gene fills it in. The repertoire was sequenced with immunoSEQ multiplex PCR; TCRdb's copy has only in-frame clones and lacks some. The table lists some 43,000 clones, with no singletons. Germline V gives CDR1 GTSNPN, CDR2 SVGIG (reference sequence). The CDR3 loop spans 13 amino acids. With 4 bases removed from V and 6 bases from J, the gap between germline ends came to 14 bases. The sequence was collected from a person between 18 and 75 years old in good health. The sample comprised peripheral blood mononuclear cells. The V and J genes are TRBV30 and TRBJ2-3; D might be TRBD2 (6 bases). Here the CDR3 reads CAWNRGIGDTQYF. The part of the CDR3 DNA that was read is TGTGCCTGGAACCGGGGGATTGGGGATACG.